What follows are 15 T cell receptor beta chains derived from one specimen sequenced in a study of breast tumors, draining lymph nodes, adjacent tissues. TCRdb processed the multiplex PCR reads anew with MiXCR; each CDR3 protein has one entry. The sample has around 16,000 distinct CDR3 sequences; around 50% are singletons. The specimen was tumor-adjacent breast tissue. Source of these receptors: a female donor with breast cancer. Some clones in this sample may be carry-over from other donors' samples.

The chain is built from TRBV20-1 and TRBJ1-5; 7 nucleotides align to TRBD1. CDR3 length: 17 amino acids. V was clipped by 3 bases and J by 0 bases; unmatched bases: 11. Germline lookup yields CDR1 DFQATT and CDR2 SNEGSKA (reference sequence). The CDR3 DNA reads TGCAGTGCTAGTAGTTCCAGGGGGATTGATAGCAATCAGCCCCAGCATTTT. It specifies CSASSSRGIDSNQPQHF.

Ten or more counts support this clonotype. The genes are TRBV6-5 and TRBJ2-1; 7 bases fit TRBD2. Germline V gives CDR1 MNHEY, CDR2 SVGAGI. This CDR3 comprises 13 residues. V shed 7 bases and J 7 bases; nucleotides not matched to a gene: 7. CDR3 sequence reads: CASNRGVGNEQFF. The CDR3, as DNA: TGTGCCAGCAATCGGGGGGTCGGTAATGAGCAGTTCTTC.

V and J are TRBV29-1 and TRBJ2-7; 9 nucleotides agree with TRBD2. V was clipped by 1 base and J by 2 bases; unmatched bases: 6. The germline V gene encodes CDR1 SQVTM and CDR2 ANQGSEA. CDR3 size: 15 residues. The CDR3 reads CSVEGTSEKTYEQYF. CDR3 nucleotides: TGCAGCGTTGAAGGGACTAGCGAGAAAACCTACGAGCAGTACTTC.

J is TRBJ1-5 and V is TRBV4-1; 7 bases align to TRBD1. The CDR3 sequence is 15 residues long. The trim removed 0 bases at V and 5 bases at J, leaving 4 bases unmatched. In germline, CDR1 is MGHRA, CDR2 YSYEKL. This CDR3 reads CASSQDGDSYQPQHF. CDR3 nucleotides: TGCGCCAGCAGCCAAGATGGGGACAGTTATCAGCCCCAGCATTTT.

This clonotype occurred many times. The chain uses TRBV7-2 and TRBJ2-3; perhaps TRBD2 as D (5 bases). The germline gives CDR1 SGHTA, CDR2 FQGNSA. Trimming took off 1 base at V and 5 bases at J, with 7 bases between the two ends. The CDR3 is 13 amino acids. CDR3 in amino acids: CASSLVRGDTQYF. The CDR3 nucleotides are TGTGCCAGCAGCTTAGTTCGGGGAGATACGCAGTATTTT.

This clonotype appeared many times. The chain is built from TRBV9 and TRBJ2-5, with a weak D call TRBD2 (6 bases). V dropped 0 bases and J dropped 4 bases, with 10 bases sitting between them. The CDR3 loop spans 14 amino acids. The V gene's germline CDR1 is SGDLS and CDR2 YYNGEE. The CDR3 here is CASSVAIGGETQYF. The CDR3 DNA sequence: TGTGCCAGCAGCGTAGCGATCGGGGGAGAGACCCAGTACTTC.

The rearrangement uses TRBV11-3 and TRBJ2-7; 9 bases map to TRBD2. The CDR3 totals 16 residues. CDR1 and CDR2 (germline): SGHNT, YENEEA. The ends lost 0 bases at V and 3 bases at J; junction bases unmatched: 6. The CDR3 bases are TGTGCCAGCAGCTTAGATAGCGGGAGAAAGGGCTACGAGCAGTACTTC. Translation gives CASSLDSGRKGYEQYF.

This clonotype is deemed medium-sized. The rearrangement joins TRBV6-1 to TRBJ2-3, with TRBD2 identical over 7 bases. CDR1 is MNHNS and CDR2 is SASEGT in the germline V gene. The CDR3 extends over 15 amino acids. After removal of 6 bases from V and 0 bases from J, the junction contained 6 bases not matched to a gene. CDR3 DNA sequence: TGTGCCAGCAGATGGGGGGGGACTAGCACAGATACGCAGTATTTT. Amino acid sequence: CASRWGGTSTDTQYF.

This clonotype was seen at least ten times. This chain links TRBV7-9 with TRBJ2-3; a possible D gene is TRBD1 (6 bases). This CDR3 has 15 residues. The ends were cut back, 5 bases at V and 1 base at J, with 13 bases in the middle. Germline V gene data show CDR1 as SEHNR and CDR2 as FQNEAQ (reference sequence). The CDR3, as DNA: TGTGCCAGCAGCCTTCTACAGGGTGGCACAGATACGCAGTATTTT. Translating it yields CASSLLQGGTDTQYF.

This clonotype is deemed medium-sized (0.01 to 0.1%). DNA for the CDR3: TGTGCCAGCAGCTCGGACCTCTTTAGCTCCTACGAGCAGTACTTC. Translated, it gives CASSSDLFSSYEQYF. The chain couples TRBV7-2 to TRBJ2-7; D call uncertain. Between the trimmed V and J ends, which lost 4 bases and 0 bases, there was a span of 13 bases. The CDR3 loop spans 15 amino acids. The V gene's germline CDR1 is SGHTA and CDR2 FQGNSA.

The chain couples TRBV7-8 to TRBJ2-2; D remains ambiguous. The V gene's germline CDR1 is SGHVS and CDR2 FQNEAQ. The CDR3 is made up of 16 amino acids. V lost 5 bases and J lost 1, with 14 bases in between. CDR3: CASSQINTGNTGELFF. CDR3 bases: TGTGCCAGCAGCCAGATCAACACCGGGAACACCGGGGAGCTGTTTTTT.

This clonotype was counted ten times or more. CDR3: CSVGIQANTEAFF. The CDR3 DNA reads as TGCAGCGTTGGGATCCAGGCGAACACTGAAGCTTTCTTT. The genes are TRBV29-1 and TRBJ1-1; D is unresolved. Germline V gives CDR1 SQVTM, CDR2 ANQGSEA. This CDR3 spans 13 amino acids. Between the trimmed V and J ends, which lost 4 bases and 1 base, there was a span of 10 bases.

The rearrangement links TRBV18 to TRBJ2-1, with D possibly being TRBD2 (5 bases). V was pared by 3 bases and J by 8 bases, with 11 bases between. Germline CDR1 and CDR2: KGHSH and LQKENI. The CDR3 covers 13 residues. The CDR3 nucleotides are TGTGCCAGCTCACCTGAGAGGGTCGATGAGCAGTTCTTC. Translated: CASSPERVDEQFF.

This clonotype is deemed medium-sized. V is TRBV9 and J is TRBJ2-1, with 10 bases identical to TRBD2. Trimming took 3 bases from V and 7 from J; bases not matched to a gene: 10. From germline, CDR1 is SGDLS and CDR2 YYNGEE. The CDR3 totals 16 residues. CDR3 loop: CASSARTSGVRNEQFF. The CDR3 DNA sequence: TGTGCCAGCAGCGCACGAACTAGCGGGGTCCGGAATGAGCAGTTCTTC.

This clonotype showed up many times. The V call is TRBV6-2 or TRBV6-3, the J call TRBJ2-1; 12 bases fit TRBD2. The CDR3 contains 17 residues. V lost 6 bases, J lost 7 bases, and 13 bases stayed unmatched. Germline V gene sequence: CDR1 MNHEY, CDR2 SVGEGT. The CDR3 DNA follows: TGTGCCAGCAGACCCCTAAAGACTAGCGGGAGTAGGAATGAGCAGTTCTTC. Its translation: CASRPLKTSGSRNEQFF.